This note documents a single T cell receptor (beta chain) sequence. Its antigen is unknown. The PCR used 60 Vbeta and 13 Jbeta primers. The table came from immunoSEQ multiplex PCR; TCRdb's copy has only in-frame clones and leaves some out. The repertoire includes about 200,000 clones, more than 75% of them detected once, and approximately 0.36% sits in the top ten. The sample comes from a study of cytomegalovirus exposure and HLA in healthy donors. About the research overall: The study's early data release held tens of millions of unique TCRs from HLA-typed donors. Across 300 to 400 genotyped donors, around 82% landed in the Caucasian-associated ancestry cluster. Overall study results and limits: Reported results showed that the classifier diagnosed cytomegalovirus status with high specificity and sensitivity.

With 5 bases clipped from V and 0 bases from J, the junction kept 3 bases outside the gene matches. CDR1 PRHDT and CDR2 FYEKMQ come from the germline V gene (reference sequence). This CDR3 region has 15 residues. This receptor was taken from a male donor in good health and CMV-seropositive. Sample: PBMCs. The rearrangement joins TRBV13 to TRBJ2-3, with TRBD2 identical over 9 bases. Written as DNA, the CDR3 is TGTGCCAGCAGCCGACTAGCGGTTAGCACAGATACGCAGTATTTT. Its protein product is CASSRLAVSTDTQYF.